A selection of T cell receptor beta chains follows, all from one sample in a study of shared clonotypes between healthy human individuals. Some clones are missing from TCRdb's copy, which holds only in-frame ones; the method was immunoSEQ multiplex PCR. The data show 980,000 or so clones, around 80% seen once. Sequenced input: memory CD4+ T cells sorted from blood. These receptors were taken from a young man in good health. Each CDR3 is given without its conserved first and last residue. The order of the fields is CDR3 length, V gene, J gene, CDR3 protein.

len: 12
v_gene: TRBV7-8
j_gene: TRBJ1-1
CDR3aa: ASSTTLGNTEAF

len: 12
v_gene: TRBV7-2
j_gene: TRBJ1-6
CDR3aa: ASSLFGKHRPLH

len: 9
v_gene: TRBV4-2
j_gene: TRBJ1-1
CDR3aa: ASSLTVEAF

len: 12
v_gene: TRBV7-2
j_gene: TRBJ2-3
CDR3aa: ASSSGLSTDTQY

len: 11
v_gene: TRBV7-9
j_gene: TRBJ2-7
CDR3aa: ASSSTASYEQY

len: 11
v_gene: TRBV14
j_gene: TRBJ2-7
CDR3aa: ASSHAGTYEQY

len: 15
v_gene: TRBV9
j_gene: TRBJ2-6
CDR3aa: ASSVGTVHSGANVLT

len: 16
v_gene: TRBV5-4
j_gene: TRBJ2-3
CDR3aa: ASSLGLAGQANTDSQY

len: 12
v_gene: TRBV5-4
j_gene: TRBJ2-5
CDR3aa: ASKLQGGSETQY

len: 13
v_gene: TRBV30
j_gene: TRBJ1-6
CDR3aa: AWSARDRYNSPLH

len: 13
v_gene: TRBV6-1
j_gene: TRBJ2-3
CDR3aa: ASSDQGGSTDTQY

len: 9
v_gene: TRBV7-2
j_gene: TRBJ2-7
CDR3aa: ASSTAYEQY

len: 14
v_gene: TRBV10-3
j_gene: TRBJ2-5
CDR3aa: AISEFAGAAQETQY

len: 12
v_gene: TRBV2
j_gene: TRBJ1-5
CDR3aa: ASRGTGNNQPQH

len: 14
v_gene: TRBV7-9
j_gene: TRBJ1-1
CDR3aa: ASSLERGGLNTEAF

len: 14
v_gene: TRBV19
j_gene: TRBJ1-5
CDR3aa: ASTNVEGGSNQPQH

len: 11
v_gene: TRBV30
j_gene: TRBJ1-1
CDR3aa: AWRPGVGTEAF

len: 13
v_gene: TRBV4-1
j_gene: TRBJ1-2
CDR3aa: ASSQPAASNYGYT

len: 12
v_gene: TRBV15
j_gene: TRBJ2-7
CDR3aa: ATSRDLAGSEQY

len: 13
v_gene: TRBV6-6
j_gene: TRBJ2-1
CDR3aa: ASSSPAGGHNEQF

len: 12
v_gene: TRBV5-5
j_gene: TRBJ2-7
CDR3aa: ASSKGQGTYEQY

len: 16
v_gene: TRBV28
j_gene: TRBJ1-2
CDR3aa: ASSLGLSFTGKGYGYT

len: 13
v_gene: TRBV11-3
j_gene: TRBJ2-1
CDR3aa: ASSASGRADNEQF

len: 11
v_gene: TRBV28
j_gene: TRBJ2-2
CDR3aa: ASRGTGTGELF

len: 11
v_gene: TRBV7-2
j_gene: TRBJ2-5
CDR3aa: ASSLGFGETQY

len: 13
v_gene: TRBV11-2
j_gene: TRBJ2-3
CDR3aa: ASRPLGGRADTQY

len: 12
v_gene: TRBV7-9
j_gene: TRBJ1-3
CDR3aa: ASSGRTGGNTIY

len: 14
v_gene: TRBV6-5
j_gene: TRBJ1-6
CDR3aa: ASSYSSGLNNSPLH

len: 13
v_gene: TRBV4-3
j_gene: TRBJ2-3
CDR3aa: ASSQGGKNTDTQY

len: 15
v_gene: TRBV30
j_gene: TRBJ1-6
CDR3aa: AWRKSRGNSYNSPLH

len: 14
v_gene: TRBV19
j_gene: TRBJ1-1
CDR3aa: ASSPIQALMNTEAF

len: 11
v_gene: TRBV5-4
j_gene: TRBJ2-5
CDR3aa: ASSLGTRGTQY

len: 11
v_gene: TRBV19
j_gene: TRBJ2-1
CDR3aa: ASSIAPQNEQF

len: 12
v_gene: TRBV7-9
j_gene: TRBJ1-1
CDR3aa: ASSLVVLNTEAF

len: 13
v_gene: TRBV7-2
j_gene: TRBJ2-7
CDR3aa: ASSSGTSAPYEQY

len: 12
v_gene: TRBV6-5
j_gene: TRBJ1-2
CDR3aa: ASRPEGGFYGYT

len: 13
v_gene: TRBV7-2
j_gene: TRBJ2-3
CDR3aa: ASSGQGAVTDTQY

len: 12
v_gene: TRBV7-2
j_gene: TRBJ2-5
CDR3aa: ASSFADEGKTQY

len: 11
v_gene: TRBV7-2
j_gene: TRBJ2-3
CDR3aa: ASSSASSDTQY

len: 13
v_gene: TRBV6-5
j_gene: TRBJ1-6
CDR3aa: ASRKSDRGNSPLH

len: 13
v_gene: TRBV5-6
j_gene: TRBJ2-5
CDR3aa: ASSTPGQGLETQY

len: 13
v_gene: TRBV10-1
j_gene: TRBJ2-1
CDR3aa: ASSEAGAPPNEQF

len: 10
v_gene: TRBV6-1
j_gene: TRBJ1-2
CDR3aa: ASSLTARGYT

len: 14
v_gene: TRBV19
j_gene: TRBJ2-7
CDR3aa: ASSHLPGTRTYEQY

len: 13
v_gene: TRBV7-2
j_gene: TRBJ2-5
CDR3aa: ASSLVAGVQETQY

len: 15
v_gene: TRBV5-1
j_gene: TRBJ2-1
CDR3aa: ASSLTSGTSGRNEQF

len: 12
v_gene: TRBV5-4
j_gene: TRBJ2-1
CDR3aa: ASSPRAGGNEQF

len: 13
v_gene: TRBV7-6
j_gene: TRBJ2-5
CDR3aa: ASSLSGQLQETQY